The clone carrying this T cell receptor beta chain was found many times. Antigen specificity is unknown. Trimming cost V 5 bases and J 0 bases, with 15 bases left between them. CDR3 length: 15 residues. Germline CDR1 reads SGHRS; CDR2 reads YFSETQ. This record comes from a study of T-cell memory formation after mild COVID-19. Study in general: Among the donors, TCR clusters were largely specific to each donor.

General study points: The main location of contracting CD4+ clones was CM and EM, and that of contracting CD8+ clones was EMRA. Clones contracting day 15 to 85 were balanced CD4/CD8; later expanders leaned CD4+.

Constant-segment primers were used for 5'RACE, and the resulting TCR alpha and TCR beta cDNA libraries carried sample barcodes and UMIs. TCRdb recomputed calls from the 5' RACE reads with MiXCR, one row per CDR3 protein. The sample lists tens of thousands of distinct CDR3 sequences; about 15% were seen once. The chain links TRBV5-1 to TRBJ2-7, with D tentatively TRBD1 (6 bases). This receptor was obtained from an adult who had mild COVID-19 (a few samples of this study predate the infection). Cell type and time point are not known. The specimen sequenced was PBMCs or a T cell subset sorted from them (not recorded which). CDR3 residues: CASRQGGLSSYEQYF. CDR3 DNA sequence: TGCGCCAGCAGACAGGGTGGTTTAAGCTCCTACGAGCAGTACTTC.